Each of the 9 T cell receptor beta chains below was sequenced from the same sample in a study of blood T cell repertoires in COVID-19. Clones were read by immunoSEQ multiplex PCR, and TCRdb kept only the in-frame ones, dropping some. The sample carries 300,000 to 400,000 clones, around nine tenths recorded once. The specimen sequenced was PBMCs or T cells enriched from blood (not recorded which). These receptor sequences come from a woman aged 30 to 39 with acute COVID-19.

This chain joins TRBV4-1 and TRBJ2-7; 9 bases are shared with TRBD2. CDR1 is MGHRA and CDR2 is YSYEKL in the germline V gene. The junction had 3 bases not matched to a gene; V was cut back by 3 bases and J by 0 bases. The CDR3 consists of 15 residues. CDR3 in DNA: TGCGCCAGCAGCCAGAGGGGACTAGCCTCCTACGAGCAGTACTTC. Residues: CASSQRGLASYEQYF.

This clone has more than one count but fewer than ten. The sample carries other DNA sequences with the same CDR3. This chain links TRBV7-9 with TRBJ1-1, with 7 bases matching TRBD1. Per germline, CDR1 SEHNR and CDR2 FQNEAQ (reference sequence). The ends lost 2 bases at V and 3 bases at J; junction bases unmatched: 0. The CDR3 spans 13 residues. CDR3 in amino acids: CASSLTGDTEAFF. The CDR3 DNA is TGTGCCAGCAGCTTAACAGGGGACACTGAAGCTTTCTTT.

The gene calls are TRBV5-1 and TRBJ1-1; the match to TRBD1 covers 7 bases. Germline V gives CDR1 SGHRS, CDR2 YFSETQ. The CDR3 totals 16 residues. Losses at the gene ends were 4 bases for V and 3 bases for J; bases not matched to a gene: 12. CDR3 in DNA: TGCGCCAGCAGCACGCCCACGTCTGGGACAGACACTGAAGCTTTCTTT. Protein: CASSTPTSGTDTEAFF.

This clone occurred a few times. Other nucleotide sequences in the sample specify the same CDR3. V and J are TRBV15 and TRBJ2-3, with D uncertain. The CDR3 loop spans 13 amino acids. V lost 1 base, J lost 2 bases, and 4 bases lay in between. Germline assignment: CDR1 LNHNV and CDR2 YYDKDF (reference sequence). CDR3 bases: TGTGCCACCAGCAGAGCATCCACAGATACGCAGTATTTT. It codes for CATSRASTDTQYF.

Only one count was recorded for this clone. CDR3 DNA sequence: TGTGCCTGGAGTGTTGACTGGCATTCCTCAAGGCCTTTTGTAAGAGAGCAGTTCTTC. Its protein product is CAWSVDWHSSRPFVREQFF. The rearrangement uses TRBV30 and TRBJ2-1; unclear D gene. V lost 0 bases to trimming and J lost 10 bases, with 31 bases between them. There are 19 residues in the CDR3. CDR1 GTSNPN and CDR2 SVGIG come from the germline V gene (reference sequence).

V is TRBV7-4 and J is TRBJ1-1; D not certain. Germline V lookup: CDR1 SGHVT, CDR2 SQSDAQ. This CDR3 contains 15 residues. V was pared by 5 bases and J by 7 bases, with 20 bases between. CDR3 sequence reads: CASSSRSLITVEAFF. Here the CDR3 DNA reads TGTGCCAGCAGCAGTCGGTCCTTAATAACAGTTGAAGCTTTCTTT.

V and J are TRBV5-1 and TRBJ2-1, with a possible D match to TRBD2 (6 bases). CDR1 and CDR2 (germline): SGHRS, YFSETQ. Trimming removed 1 base at V and 3 bases at J, with 17 bases between. The CDR3 loop spans 17 amino acids. The CDR3 loop is CASSLKYAGPDYNEQFF. The CDR3 region has the DNA TGCGCCAGCAGCTTGAAGTATGCGGGGCCGGACTACAATGAGCAGTTCTTC.

V usage is TRBV7-2 and J usage is TRBJ1-1; a weak D match, TRBD1 (5 bases). This CDR3 spans 14 amino acids. V was clipped by 5 bases and J by 5 bases, with 15 bases between them. The germline V gene has CDR1 SGHTA and CDR2 FQGNSA. The CDR3 loop reads CASSPRAGGTEAFF. As DNA, the CDR3 is TGTGCCAGCAGCCCCAGGGCCGGGGGTACTGAAGCTTTCTTT.

The chain recombines TRBV14 with TRBJ2-7; 9 bases align to TRBD1. The V segment lost 4 bases and the J segment 6 bases; nucleotides outside the gene matches: 7. The CDR3 is made up of 14 amino acids. The germline gives CDR1 SGHDN, CDR2 FVKESK. CDR3 DNA sequence: TGTGCCAGCAGCCTTCCCGGGACAGGGTCCGAGCAGTACTTC. It codes for CASSLPGTGSEQYF. Looking up the rest from reference TRBV14 and TRBJ2-7 gives the full variable domain: EAGVTQFPSHSVIEKGQTVTLRCDPISGHDNLYWYRRVMGKEIKFLLHFVKESKQDESGMPNNRFLAERTGGTYSTLKVQPAELEDSGVYFCASSLPGTGSEQYFGPGTRLTVT.